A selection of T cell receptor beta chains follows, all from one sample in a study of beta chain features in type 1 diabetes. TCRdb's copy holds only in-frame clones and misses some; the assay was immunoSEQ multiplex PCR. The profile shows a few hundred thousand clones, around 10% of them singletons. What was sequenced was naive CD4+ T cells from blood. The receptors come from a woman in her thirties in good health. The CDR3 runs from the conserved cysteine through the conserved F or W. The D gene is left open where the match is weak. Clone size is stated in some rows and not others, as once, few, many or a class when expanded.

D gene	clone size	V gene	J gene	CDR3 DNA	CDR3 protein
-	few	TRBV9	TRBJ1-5	TGTGCCAGCAGCGTAGGTACAGGTCCCCAGCCCCAGCATTTT	CASSVGTGPQPQHF
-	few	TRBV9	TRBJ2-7	TGTGCCAGCAGCGCGGAGGGTCTCAGCTACGAGCAGTACTTC	CASSAEGLSYEQYF
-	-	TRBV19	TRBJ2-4	TGTGCCAGTACAGGGATTGGGCAAAACATTCAGTACTTC	CASTGIGQNIQYF
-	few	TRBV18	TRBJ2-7	TGTGCCAGCTCACCGCGGGACAGTGAATACGAGCAGTACTTC	CASSPRDSEYEQYF
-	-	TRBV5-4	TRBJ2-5	TGTGCCAGCACCTTGGCTCGCGGCGGGGAGACCCAGTACTTC	CASTLARGGETQYF
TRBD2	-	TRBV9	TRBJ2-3	TGTGCCAGCAGCGCAGGACTAGCGGGCACAGATACGCAGTATTTT	CASSAGLAGTDTQYF
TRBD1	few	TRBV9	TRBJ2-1	TGTGCCAGCAGCGTAGTTGGGGCCGGGACAGCTTACAATGAGCAGTTCTTC	CASSVVGAGTAYNEQFF
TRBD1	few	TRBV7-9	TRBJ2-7	TGTGCCAGCAGCTTAGTAGACAGGGGGTCCTACGAGCAGTACTTC	CASSLVDRGSYEQYF
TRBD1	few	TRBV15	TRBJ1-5	TGTGCCACCAGCAGAGACGGGACAGGGGGCAATCAGCCCCAGCATTTT	CATSRDGTGGNQPQHF
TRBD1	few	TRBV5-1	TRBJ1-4	TGCGCCAGCAGCGGGACAGGGTTGAATGAAAAACTGTTTTTT	CASSGTGLNEKLFF